This TCR beta chain is from a study of T cell responses to AZD1222 COVID-19 vaccine (dated by TCRdb to 2020 to 2022). As for the study more broadly: Because spike-specific TCR depth and breadth did not differ between the two schedules, AZD1222 recipients who got a second dose at roughly 4 weeks were pooled with those who got a second dose at roughly 12 weeks. TCR sequencing covered more than 230 trial participants: about 210 given two doses of AZD1222 and 26 given two doses of MenACWY control vaccine. Trial participants were enrolled by age into 18-55, 56-69 and 70-plus year subgroups, with roughly 150, 30 and 60 TCR-sequenced participants respectively. The paper as a whole reports these results and caveats: Conclusions about previously exposed vaccinees were limited because only six AZD1222 recipients were SARS-CoV-2 seropositive at baseline. No day 14 peak-response samples were available, so repertoires were characterized only after the peak T cell response. After two AZD1222 doses, both the breadth and the depth of spike-specific TCRs were significantly higher than at day 0 and than in MenACWY recipients. Most participants were white British and females outnumbered males, and the authors suggested that clonal diversity may have been underestimated. Nearly half of unique spike-specific TCRs reportedly recognized epitopes outside regions mutated in the B.1.351 and B.1.1.7 variants. The vaccine-associated CD4 TCRs covered the entire spike protein, and the dominant responses fell in regions 160-218 and 743-854. In the small 56-69-year group, the increase in depth fell short of significance, most likely because of low power.

A word on this clone: The antigen it recognizes is unknown. There are no base qualities to consult, and no much larger clone falls within one base.

The label giving this sample's time point can be read as: baseline before first vaccination. Vaccinee samples came from UK trials COV001 and COV002, including a single-blind randomized controlled phase 2/3 trial of AZD1222 (ChAdOx1 nCoV-19) in healthy adults. For TCRbeta chain sequencing, PBMC samples from trial participants were taken at day 0 and at day 28 after the second dose. Trimming takes 1 base from V and 4 bases from J, and the germline ends sit 5 bases apart. The germline V gene (reference sequence) specifies SGHAT as CDR1 and FQDESV as CDR2. The CDR3 spans 13 residues, from the cysteine through the phenylalanine. The DNA shown is the 39-base CDR3, in frame from base 1. The CDR3 regions of human TCRbeta chains were analyzed by immunosequencing. The published analysis was carried out like this. TCRs in the repertoires were compared against a reference library of SARS-CoV-2-specific TCRs that had been generated with the MIRA antigen-specificity platform. Breadth meant the fraction of unique TCRs that were SARS-CoV-2-associated, whereas depth meant the fraction of total T cells that were SARS-CoV-2-associated. Using the MIRA data, every spike-specific TCR was mapped to the spike region that the TCR reacted to and assigned to either a CD4 or a CD8 class. Log10-transformed breadth and depth values were compared by one-way ANOVA with Sidak's multiple comparisons tests. Imported from immuneACCESS, the table was reduced by TCRdb to in-frame sequences with V and J called. These copies leave out some clones; in studies compared against another copy, an unresolved V gene accounts for under half, and the cause of the remainder is not known. The D gene and trimming were derived from the DNA, and the V and J assignments and clone size from that table. The sample profile shows more than 85,000 clones; more than 70% of them were found once. The top ten hold approximately 17% of the sample.

This sample comprised peripheral blood, obtained on day 0 of AZD1222 vaccination. This receptor chain uses TRBV11-1 and TRBJ1-5; no confident D gene assignment can be made. The receptor's source is an adult in good health. Read as DNA, the sequence is TGTGCCAGCAGCTTAGAGGTTAATCAGCCCCAGCATTTT. It codes for CASSLEVNQPQHF.